This T cell receptor (beta chain) originates from a study of blood T cell repertoires in COVID-19. Some clones are missing from TCRdb's copy, which holds only in-frame ones; the method was immunoSEQ multiplex PCR. The data show 39,000 or so clones, with around 81% seen just once and 30% to 40% held by the top ten. V dropped 2 bases and J dropped 7; count of bases not matched to a gene: 4. CDR3 length: 15 residues. Germline assignment: CDR1 KGHSH and CDR2 LQKENI. This TCR was recovered from a man between 35 and 55 years old with active or convalescent COVID-19. The chain uses TRBV18 and TRBJ2-1, with 11 bases matching TRBD1. Sequenced: peripheral blood. The CDR3 region is CASSPGQGAQNEQFF. CDR3 nucleotides: TGTGCCAGCTCACCAGGACAGGGGGCGCAAAATGAGCAGTTCTTC.